This T cell receptor beta chain appears in the sequencing data of a study of Ad26.COV2.S vaccination and SARS-CoV-2 variants. With respect to this clone: Its matching antigen is unknown.

Study-level results: Spike-specific TCR breadth was greater after Ad26.COV2.S than placebo. The TCR breadth and depth analyses may have produced an underestimate of total T cell responses. Substantial breadth was reportedly displayed by spike-specific CD8+ and CD4+ T cell responses after vaccination.

Data came from immunoSEQ multiplex PCR; TCRdb stores just in-frame clones and leaves some out. The table has 150,000 to 200,000 clones, approximately 90% seen once; the top ten hold approximately 6%. This sample comprised peripheral blood, obtained after recovery from COVID-19. The TCR comes from a human donor who had recovered from COVID-19.

CDR3 in DNA: TGTGCCAGCAGCTTATGGCGAATCCCTTCCATGAACACTGAAGCTTTCTTT. Translated, it gives CASSLWRIPSMNTEAFF. This chain uses TRBV7-3 with TRBJ1-1; D gene ambiguous. The CDR3 runs to 17 residues. CDR1 SGHTA and CDR2 FQGTGA come from the germline V gene. Trimming cost V 2 bases and J 0 bases, with 16 bases left between them.